The text below deals with one TCR beta chain. This sample is part of a study of T cell changes during pregnancy in multiple sclerosis. Assay: immunoSEQ multiplex PCR; the TCRdb copy retains only in-frame clones and omits some. Found here are 40,000 or so clones, 88% of them singletons; the top ten hold more than 5.5%. The CDR3 sequence is 17 residues long. Trimming removed 2 bases at V and 7 bases at J, with 20 bases between. Germline values: CDR1 SEHNR, CDR2 FQNEAQ (reference sequence). The receptor was derived from a female donor with multiple sclerosis, enrolled in a pregnancy study. This rearrangement joins TRBV7-9 to TRBJ2-2; no definite D call. Specimen: CD8+ T cells from peripheral blood mononuclear cells, collected in the third trimester of pregnancy. The CDR3 DNA reads TGTGCCAGCAGCTTACAACATCTAGTCACCTTTGGCGGGGAGCTGTTTTTT. It specifies CASSLQHLVTFGGELFF.